The clone carrying this T cell receptor beta chain has a single count. Its cognate antigen is unknown. The sample originates from a study of cytomegalovirus exposure and HLA in healthy donors. Regarding the study as a whole: Follow-up analysis seemed to connect common viral pathogens with several of the most significant clusters identified. A further, later analysis showed that HLA-associated TCR beta chains (compared with equally common others) were more clonally expanded. Follow-up analysis later connected one missense variant in DCLRE1C with trimming of TCR beta V- and J-genes.

PCR employed 60 Vbeta and 13 Jbeta primers. This table comes from immunoSEQ multiplex PCR, and its TCRdb copy is limited to in-frame clones, with some not included. The repertoire has under 150,000 clones, 55% to 65% of them found once; the top ten carry just under 9.5%. Sequenced sample: PBMCs. The TCR sequence derives from a woman in her 40s in good health and CMV-seropositive.

CDR3: CSVAFPGQISYNEQFF. DNA for the CDR3: TGCAGCGTCGCTTTTCCGGGACAGATTTCCTACAATGAGCAGTTCTTC. The rearrangement uses TRBV29-1 and TRBJ2-1; 7 bases match TRBD1. With 6 bases clipped from V and 1 base from J, the junction kept 12 bases outside the gene matches. Germline CDR1 and CDR2: SQVTM and ANQGSEA. The CDR3 has 16 residues.